This T cell receptor beta chain is drawn from a study of T cells after yellow fever vaccination. The wider study: In the case of low-cell-number fractions, SMART-Seq v4 Ultra Low Input was used for preparation.

CDR1 LGHNA and CDR2 YSLEER come from the germline V gene. V was clipped by 0 bases and J by 4 bases, with 12 bases between them. The CDR3 contains 15 residues. From the 5' RACE reads, TCRdb called clonotypes with MiXCR, one entry per CDR3 protein. The sample has fewer than 350,000 distinct CDR3 sequences, approximately 9% seen once. Points from the study as a whole: Secondary responses were weaker yet peaked faster, day 5 versus 15. Post-booster samples contained most primary-vaccination clones (approximately 96% CD4, about 90% CD8).

This clonotype was found many times. Its antigen is undetermined. The chain employs TRBV4-3 and TRBJ1-1; D is perhaps TRBD1 (6 bases). The sample in question was PBMCs, obtained on the day of the first yellow fever vaccination. The sequence was obtained from a man between 18 and 35 years old who received the YFV17D yellow fever vaccine. The chain's CDR3 is CASSQDEYRVTEAFF. The CDR3, as DNA: TGCGCCAGCAGCCAAGATGAATACAGGGTCACTGAAGCTTTCTTT.